Here is one T cell receptor beta chain with its context. What antigen it recognizes has not been identified. The library relied on the immunoSEQ multiplex PCR assay. A mixture of 60 forward primers for TCR Vbeta segments and 13 reverse primers for TCR Jbeta segments was used in the multiplex PCR. The CDR3 region of rearranged TCR beta genes was amplified from genomic DNA by a multiplex PCR assay. The Illumina HiSeq System was used to sequence the amplified TCR beta libraries as 87-base-pair reads. In the source study's methods: Across the roughly 600 repertoires, a later analysis counted some 81 million unique TCR beta chains, some 11 million of which were shared by at least two donors. Raw reads were error-corrected and collapsed into unique sequences with a nearest-neighbor algorithm that merged closely related sequences to remove PCR and sequencing errors. Alignment of CDR3 sequences to IMGT reference sequences was used to assign V, D and J gene segments. For a sequence to be retained, a match of at least six nucleotides was required to both a V gene segment and a J gene segment. A rearrangement was called productive if the CDR3 had no stop codons and remained in frame with V and J, and every other rearrangement was called non-productive. CDR3 was defined by IMGT convention, running from the second conserved V-encoded cysteine to the conserved J-encoded phenylalanine. In an earlier analysis of around 540 of the donors, sequences lacking an unambiguous match to a single V gene segment were excluded. In an earlier analysis of several hundred of the donors, V segments were called functional above 56.7% productive rearrangements and were called segregating when the between-donor standard deviation exceeded 5%. A statistical classification framework was built for diagnosing cytomegalovirus status from the catalog of TCR beta chain sequences. A later analysis assigned V and J genes by comparing TCR nucleotide sequences with IMGT/GENE-DB human TR gene sequences. A later analysis assigned CDR3 sequences and most-parsimonious VDJ recombination scenarios with the TCRdist pipeline. In a later analysis, every TCR beta chain was defined by the combination of its CDR3 amino acid sequence and its V-gene family, and reads without a unique V-gene family were dropped. In a later analysis, 500 to 700 highly shared, low-generation-probability nucleotide sequences were removed to address suspected cross-contamination and a sequencing artifact. For each public chain, a later analysis derived a clonal expansion index from normalized ranks of inferred template counts within each repertoire. In a later analysis, generation probabilities were computed using a VDJ recombination model fitted to out-of-frame rearrangements, and the results were checked against IGoR. Hypergeometric tests were used in a later analysis to score TCR-TCR, TCR-HLA and TCR-CMV co-occurrence, with a repertoire-size bias correction applied to the TCR pairs. False discovery rates were estimated in a later analysis by permuting HLA or CMV assignments 20 times. In a later analysis, co-occurring TCRs were grouped using DBSCAN, and TCRdist sequence similarity was added for clustering within HLA-allele-positive subsets. For co-occurrence clustering, repertoires with fewer than 30,000 or more than 120,000 public chains were excluded, along with 5 or 6 repertoires with anomalous nucleotide sharing. TCRdb obtained this table from immuneACCESS and retained in-frame rearrangements with V and J assigned. These tables miss some clones; where compared with another copy, unresolved V genes account for less than half of the shortfall, and the remainder is unexplained. That table supplies the V and J calls and clone size; D and trimming were determined from the DNA. The sample's table lists a count of more than 95,000 clones. The ten largest account for approximately 3.5% of the sample.

V sheds 4 bases and J sheds 8 bases, leaving 9 bases between their ends. There are 11 amino acids in the CDR3, from cysteine to phenylalanine inclusive. The DNA shown is the 33-base CDR3, in frame from base 1. CDR1 and CDR2, looked up from the germline V gene, are MNHEY and SVGAGI. The sample comes from a study of cytomegalovirus exposure and HLA in healthy donors (dated by TCRdb to 2016 to 2017). About the study as a whole: An earlier analysis of roughly 570 of the donors reported 250 to 300 Gb of sequence data and 117 million unique TCR beta sequences obtained from roughly 170 million T cells. An early release that covered more than 550 HLA-typed donors contained 300 to 350 gigabases of sequencing data and 70 million to 100 million unique TCR sequences. Of the roughly 400 genotyped donors, 65% to 90% fell in the genetic ancestry cluster associated with self-reported Caucasian donors. The study aimed to test whether signatures of past pathogen exposure could be identified by cataloging public T cell receptors. Using immunosequencing, the study profiled T cell repertoires from approximately 700 subjects and related those repertoires to cytomegalovirus serostatus. A separate validation cohort of roughly 120 different subjects was used in addition to the approximately 610-subject first cohort. The study combined high-throughput TCR immunosequencing, statistical association of individual TCRs with disease status, and machine learning to predict cytomegalovirus infection status. A later analysis re-analyzed previously published TCR beta repertoires from 650 to 800 donors and added high-resolution HLA genotyping to study TCR occurrence patterns. Rather than using new phenotypic data, the later analysis identified candidate immune exposures from TCR beta sequences and from how often those sequences occurred across donors. In an earlier analysis of over 550 of the donors, high-throughput TCR beta sequencing was used to judge whether each TCR beta V gene segment behaved as functional or pseudogenic. Alongside the repertoire data, information on donor age, sex, ethnicity and CMV serostatus was compiled. Genome-wide SNP genotypes for about 65% of the 666 donors were used in a later genetic analysis, which treated that subset as a discovery cohort. All discovery cohort repertoires had been generated using a single sequencing platform. HLA typing covered class I and class II loci at four-digit resolution. The number of donors typed differed by locus, with roughly 629-640 for A, B, C, DRB1 and DQB1, about 500 for DQA1, 600 to 610 for DPA1, and approximately 470 for DPB1. Because of strong linkage in the cohort, roughly five DR-DQ haplotypes were treated as single units for association and clustering. Across under 500 genotyped donors of the cohort, an average of roughly 200,000 unique TCR beta nucleotide sequences per donor were sequenced, and 15% to 20% of those sequences were non-productive. Findings and caveats that apply to the study as a whole: A cluster of highly shared sequence variants was judged likely to be a technical artifact of the sequencing pipeline. A few of the identified cytomegalovirus-associated TCR beta chains were confirmed in vitro to be specific for cytomegalovirus antigens. A later analysis found that HLA-associated TCR beta chains were more clonally expanded and had lower generation probabilities than equally common non-associated chains. Several of the top co-occurrence clusters appeared to be linked to parvovirus B19, influenza, CMV and Epstein-Barr virus, according to a later analysis. CMV serostatus was the only immune exposure information available for the cohort. Because HLA typing was unavailable for some donors at each locus, only the typed subset was used in association tests. The authors suggested that the approach could potentially be extended to other disease states and immunological phenotypes. The cohort was sequenced for TCR beta chains only, and without alpha or paired-chain data the features that could be detected were limited. When HLA alleles, especially DR and DQ, strongly co-occurred, TCR associations were difficult to assign to individual alleles. Most CMV-associated TCR beta chains appeared to be HLA-restricted in a later analysis, and the HLA associations seemed to be driven largely by CMV exposure. Because counts were too low, roughly 16 rarely observed V segments, including chromosome 9 orphons, were excluded from the earlier analysis of several hundred of the donors. Presence/absence analyses assumed roughly uniform sequencing depth across donors, an assumption that may not hold. Some IMGT-functional V segments, including TRBV6-2 and TRBV6-3, could not be told apart with the 87-base-pair reads, so those segments were excluded. An earlier analysis of some 560 of the donors showed that most TCR beta V segments appeared in productive rearrangements either about 87% or about 30% of the time, which broadly matched IMGT annotations. Correlated functional status among segregating V segments might reflect linkage disequilibrium, but an unknown experimental factor could not be ruled out. A further reported finding was that TCR beta sequences accurately predicted the HLA-A and HLA-B alleles for most subjects in the first cohort. According to a later analysis, TCR association rates differed among HLA loci, with DRB1 alleles showing the most associated TCRs and HLA-C alleles showing the fewest. The classifier was reported to diagnose cytomegalovirus status with high specificity and sensitivity in both the original and validation cohorts. An association between a missense DCLRE1C variant and V-gene and J-gene trimming of TCR beta chains was found in a later genetic analysis and replicated in an independent cohort. A total of around 150 TCR beta chains were listed by the study as associated with cytomegalovirus. While some public TCRs were present in many individuals, most TCR sequences turned up only very rarely across donors. A later genetic analysis reported fewer N-insertions in productive TCRs among donors in an Asian-associated ancestry cluster than the roughly 690-donor mean. Specific HLA alleles were associated with 15,000 to 20,000 TCR beta sequences at a false discovery rate of 0.05 in a later analysis.

The cohort comprised hundreds of healthy bone marrow donors. At the time of sampling, all cohort members were nominally healthy, though unrecorded immune exposures were likely present. The donor was CMV seronegative and belonged to the group of 350 or so seronegative cohort members. Every donor gave a peripheral blood sample, and the peripheral blood mononuclear cells from that sample were used for TCR beta sequencing. The Qiagen DNeasy Blood Extraction Kit was used to extract genomic DNA from the blood cell samples. Sequenced: PBMCs. This chain is built from TRBV6-5 and TRBJ2-7, with TRBD1 tentatively as D gene (6 bases match). The TCR comes from a man aged 40-49 years in good health and CMV-seronegative. The nucleotide sequence reads as follows: TGTGCCAGCAGTTTGGACAGTCAGCAGTACTTC. It translates as CASSLDSQQYF.